These T cell receptor beta chains were read from a single sample in a study of CD8 T cells in ankylosing spondylitis. TCRdb re-analysed the 5' RACE reads in MiXCR, keeping a single row per CDR3 protein. The table shows hundreds of thousands of distinct CDR3 sequences, with about 26% occurring only once. The specimen was blood, either unsorted or a sorted T cell fraction (not recorded which). These receptors all come from a male donor with ankylosing spondylitis or in good health (not recorded which). Each CDR3 is given with its conserved first and last residue. The D gene is left open where the match is weak. Where a row states a size, it is once, few, many or the class of an expanded clone; other rows omit it.

d_call	j_call	v_call	clone_size	cdr3_aa	cdr3_nt
.	TRBJ2-1	TRBV12-3/TRBV12-4	many	CASTPGTYNEQFF	TGTGCCAGCACCCCAGGGACGTACAATGAGCAGTTCTTC
.	TRBJ1-3	TRBV19	.	CASSILGTPGNTIYF	TGTGCCAGTAGTATCCTCGGGACGCCTGGAAACACCATATATTTT
.	TRBJ2-7	TRBV9	many	CASSAGRDYRIYEQYF	TGTGCCAGCAGCGCCGGCCGGGATTATAGGATTTACGAGCAGTACTTC
.	TRBJ2-5	TRBV15	many	CATSVGGQGLDQETQYF	TGTGCCACCAGCGTAGGGGGTCAGGGGCTTGATCAAGAGACCCAGTACTTC
.	TRBJ2-7	TRBV6-2/TRBV6-3	many	CASRTGSYEQYF	TGTGCCAGCAGAACAGGGAGCTACGAGCAGTACTTC
.	TRBJ2-5	TRBV18	many	CASSPGQETQYF	TGTGCCAGCTCACCAGGTCAAGAGACCCAGTACTTC
.	TRBJ2-1	TRBV5-1	few	CASSVDSVGEQFF	TGCGCCAGCAGCGTGGACAGCGTCGGTGAGCAGTTCTTC
TRBD1	TRBJ2-5	TRBV7-2	many	CASRPGTGVSETQYF	TGTGCCAGCAGACCCGGGACAGGGGTCTCAGAGACCCAGTACTTC
.	TRBJ2-3	TRBV7-2	many	CASSPWTPRTDTQYF	TGTGCCAGCAGCCCCTGGACACCGCGCACAGATACGCAGTATTTT
.	TRBJ2-1	TRBV28	many	CASKDGIKYNEQFF	TGTGCCAGCAAGGATGGAATAAAATACAATGAGCAGTTCTTC
TRBD1	TRBJ1-1	TRBV19	few	CASRRDRGANTEAFF	TGTGCCAGTAGGAGGGACAGGGGAGCGAACACTGAAGCTTTCTTT
.	TRBJ1-4	TRBV6-1	many	CASSPEPPPGPGLFF	TGTGCCAGCAGTCCTGAACCACCGCCCGGGCCGGGGCTGTTTTTT
TRBD1	TRBJ1-2	TRBV12-3/TRBV12-4	many	CASSPQGVGYTF	TGTGCCAGCAGTCCACAGGGGGTTGGCTACACCTTC
.	TRBJ2-3	TRBV20-1	.	CSARAIAPDTQYF	TGCAGTGCTAGAGCCATAGCCCCAGATACGCAGTATTTT
.	TRBJ1-6	TRBV4-3	.	CASSQDHGGPLHF	TGCGCCAGCAGCCAAGATCATGGGGGACCCCTCCACTTT
TRBD2	TRBJ2-7	TRBV20-1	.	CSARHPAGGPYEQYF	TGCAGTGCTAGACACCCAGCGGGAGGGCCCTACGAGCAGTACTTC
TRBD2	TRBJ2-5	TRBV20-1	many	CSASGETSGRAIETQYF	TGCAGTGCTAGTGGTGAGACTAGCGGGAGGGCCATCGAGACCCAGTACTTC
TRBD2	TRBJ2-7	TRBV5-4	.	CASSPGLADLYEQYF	TGTGCCAGCAGCCCTGGACTAGCGGACCTTTACGAGCAGTACTTC
TRBD1	TRBJ1-1	TRBV10-3	many	CAISSPHTGGGQTEAFF	TGTGCCATCAGTTCTCCTCATACAGGGGGCGGACAGACTGAAGCTTTCTTT
TRBD1	TRBJ1-1	TRBV7-9	.	CASTGQGNTEAFF	TGTGCCAGCACGGGACAGGGGAACACTGAAGCTTTCTTT
TRBD2	TRBJ2-7	TRBV5-5	.	CASSLASSGSYEQYF	TGTGCCAGCAGCTTGGCGTCTAGCGGCTCCTACGAGCAGTACTTC
TRBD1	TRBJ1-1	TRBV29-1	.	CSAGTDTEAFF	TGCAGCGCCGGGACAGATACTGAAGCTTTCTTT
TRBD1	TRBJ1-2	TRBV6-5	many	CASSWDGTEDGYTF	TGTGCCAGCAGTTGGGACGGGACAGAGGATGGCTACACCTTC
.	TRBJ2-1	TRBV14	.	CASSPGPGTYNEQFF	TGTGCCAGCAGCCCCGGACCCGGAACGTACAATGAGCAGTTCTTC
.	TRBJ1-4	TRBV7-2	many	CASSASGGPNEKLFF	TGTGCCAGCAGCGCCTCGGGGGGGCCTAATGAAAAACTGTTTTTT
.	TRBJ2-1	TRBV27	many	CASSPWGNGDNEQFF	TGTGCCAGCAGTCCCTGGGGCAATGGGGACAATGAGCAGTTCTTC
.	TRBJ2-5	TRBV19	.	CASSSRQGVETQYF	TGTGCCAGTAGTTCCCGACAAGGCGTAGAGACCCAGTACTTC
.	TRBJ1-1	TRBV6-5	few	CASSYRRWGTEAFF	TGTGCCAGCAGTTACCGTCGTTGGGGGACTGAAGCTTTCTTT
.	TRBJ1-1	TRBV6-4	once	CASSDGVGTEAFF	TGTGCCAGCAGTGACGGGGTTGGGACTGAAGCTTTCTTT
.	TRBJ2-2	TRBV11-2	many	CASRSMSTGELFF	TGTGCCAGCAGGTCGATGTCCACCGGGGAGCTGTTTTTT
.	TRBJ2-7	TRBV27	.	CASSLKAGRVSYEQYF	TGTGCCAGCAGTTTAAAAGCGGGTAGGGTGTCCTACGAGCAGTACTTC
.	TRBJ2-1	TRBV29-1	many	CSVLDYSYNEQFF	TGCAGCGTTCTGGACTATAGCTACAATGAGCAGTTCTTC
TRBD2	TRBJ2-5	TRBV20-1	few	CSASNRTSGRRGETQYF	TGCAGTGCTTCCAATCGGACTAGCGGGAGGAGAGGAGAGACCCAGTACTTC
TRBD2	TRBJ2-3	TRBV5-1	.	CASSIGTSGTTDTQYF	TGCGCCAGCAGCATCGGGACTAGCGGGACCACAGATACGCAGTATTTT
TRBD2	TRBJ2-1	TRBV4-1	many	CASSPYLTSGNNEQFF	TGCGCCAGCAGCCCCTACTTGACTAGCGGGAACAATGAGCAGTTCTTC
TRBD1	TRBJ1-2	TRBV18	many	CASSPETGVNGYTF	TGTGCCAGCTCCCCCGAAACAGGGGTGAATGGCTACACCTTC
.	TRBJ2-5	TRBV10-3	many	CAAREKPDQETQYF	TGTGCCGCCCGGGAAAAACCGGACCAAGAGACCCAGTACTTC
.	TRBJ1-4	TRBV7-9	many	CASSPGSATNEKLFF	TGTGCCAGCAGCCCGGGAAGTGCGACTAATGAAAAACTGTTTTTT
.	TRBJ2-5	TRBV6-5	.	CASSWSGSTTGETQYF	TGTGCCAGCAGTTGGTCCGGGAGTACCACGGGGGAGACCCAGTACTTC
TRBD1	TRBJ1-5	TRBV20-1	many	CSVRQGNQPQHF	TGCAGTGTCCGACAGGGAAATCAGCCCCAGCATTTT
TRBD1	TRBJ1-4	TRBV4-1	.	CASSLEDRGFGELFF	TGCGCCAGCAGCCTAGAGGACAGGGGTTTCGGGGAACTGTTTTTT
.	TRBJ2-1	TRBV20-1	.	CSIQTSPAPNEQFF	TGCAGTATCCAGACGTCCCCAGCCCCTAATGAGCAGTTCTTC
TRBD2	TRBJ2-1	TRBV7-8	.	CASTGTSGSYNEQFF	TGTGCCAGCACCGGGACTAGCGGGAGCTACAATGAGCAGTTCTTC
.	TRBJ2-1	TRBV3-1	many	CASSQVISTEQFF	TGTGCCAGCAGCCAAGTCATCAGTACTGAGCAGTTCTTC
.	TRBJ1-1	TRBV7-3	.	CASSLGGENTEAFF	TGTGCCAGCAGCTTGGGGGGGGAAAACACTGAAGCTTTCTTT
.	TRBJ2-7	TRBV11-2	.	CASSSLSTYYEQYF	TGTGCCAGCAGCTCCCTATCTACTTACTACGAGCAGTACTTC
TRBD1	TRBJ2-4	TRBV7-2	few	CASSSQWGTENIQYF	TGTGCCAGCAGCTCTCAATGGGGGACAGAAAACATTCAGTACTTC
.	TRBJ2-7	TRBV1	few	CTSRPGLADYEQYF	TGCACCAGCAGACCGGGACTAGCGGACTACGAGCAGTACTTC
.	TRBJ2-5	TRBV29-1	.	CSVGAARHLYQETQYF	TGCAGCGTCGGAGCAGCAAGACATCTGTACCAAGAGACCCAGTACTTC
.	TRBJ2-1	TRBV12-3/TRBV12-4	many	CASSLALGAEQFF	TGTGCCAGCAGTTTAGCACTAGGGGCGGAGCAGTTCTTC
.	TRBJ2-5	TRBV5-1	many	CASSSQGSGEETQYF	TGCGCCAGCAGTTCACAGGGAAGCGGTGAAGAGACCCAGTACTTC
TRBD2	TRBJ2-7	TRBV5-1	many	CASSSRTSETYEQYF	TGCGCCAGCAGCTCCCGGACTAGCGAGACCTACGAGCAGTACTTC
.	TRBJ2-1	TRBV6-1	.	CASTEIGLGNNEQFF	TGTGCCAGCACCGAAATCGGGTTAGGGAACAATGAGCAGTTCTTC
TRBD1	TRBJ2-1	TRBV12-3/TRBV12-4	many	CASSDRVIDEQFF	TGTGCCAGCAGTGACAGGGTGATCGATGAGCAGTTCTTC
.	TRBJ2-3	TRBV11-3	many	CASSSTPDTQYF	TGTGCCAGCAGCTCAACACCTGATACGCAGTATTTT
TRBD2	TRBJ2-7	TRBV30	once	CAGTSGRLAISGRPREQYF	TGTGCCGGAACGTCCGGAAGACTAGCCATTAGTGGGAGGCCTCGGGAGCAGTACTTC
.	TRBJ2-7	TRBV5-1	many	CASSPRGGNEQYF	TGCGCCAGCAGCCCCCGAGGGGGGAACGAGCAGTACTTC